A selection of T cell receptor beta chains follows, all from one sample in a study of metastatic and nonmetastatic thyroid tumors. Using MiXCR, TCRdb reanalyzed the PCR reads. The sample carries over 50,000 clones, 25% to 30% recorded once. Input material: blood. The receptors originated from a female donor with papillary thyroid cancer or a benign thyroid nodule (not recorded which). Some clones in this sample may be carry-over from other donors' samples. Each CDR3 is given with its conserved first and last residue. The D gene is left open where the match is weak. Clone size is given for some rows only: seen once, a few or many times, or a class if the clone is expanded.

d_call | clone_size | j_call | v_call | cdr3_nt | cdr3_aa
TRBD2 | NA | TRBJ2-3 | TRBV6-1 | TGTGCCAGCAGCCCTGGACTAGCGGGGGGCGATACGCAGTATTTT | CASSPGLAGGDTQYF
TRBD2 | few | TRBJ2-1 | TRBV28 | TGTGCCAGAGACCCGGGACTAGCGGGAGACGGGTCCTACAATGAGCAGTTCTTC | CARDPGLAGDGSYNEQFF
NA | NA | TRBJ1-2 | TRBV30 | TGTGCCTGGAGTAGACAGGCCGACCTATATGGCTACACCTTC | CAWSRQADLYGYTF
NA | many | TRBJ2-5 | TRBV7-2 | TGTGCCAGCAGCTACTACCCAATCCAAGAGACCCAGTACTTC | CASSYYPIQETQYF
TRBD1 | once | TRBJ2-3 | TRBV5-1 | TGCGCCAGCACATCGGGACAGGGAACAGATACGCAGTATTTT | CASTSGQGTDTQYF
TRBD2 | NA | TRBJ2-6 | TRBV11-2 | TGTGCCAGCAGCTTCGGACTAGCGGGGGACTCTGGGGCCAACGTCCTGACTTTC | CASSFGLAGDSGANVLTF
TRBD2 | few | TRBJ2-1 | TRBV10-1 | TGCGCCAGCAGGGGAAGCGGGAAAAGGTATGAGCAGTTCTTC | CASRGSGKRYEQFF
NA | NA | TRBJ2-2 | TRBV18 | TGTGCCAGCTCATCGAACACCGGGGAGCTGTTTTTT | CASSSNTGELFF
TRBD2 | NA | TRBJ2-7 | TRBV18 | TGTGCCAGCTCACCTAGCGGGACGGACGAGCAGTACTTC | CASSPSGTDEQYF
NA | many | TRBJ1-1 | TRBV18 | TGTGCCAGCTCACCGCAGGGAGGGCAGGCGGGGAACACTGAAGCTTTCTTT | CASSPQGGQAGNTEAFF
NA | NA | TRBJ2-3 | TRBV5-1 | TGCGCCAGCAGCTTGGGGCAGGGAGCCACAGATACGCAGTATTTT | CASSLGQGATDTQYF
TRBD1 | few | TRBJ1-2 | TRBV28 | TGTGCCAGCAGGCGACAGGGTATTCCTGGCTACACCTTC | CASRRQGIPGYTF
TRBD2 | NA | TRBJ2-1 | TRBV11-2 | TGTGCCAGCAGCTTAGTAGCGGGGGGCAGGAATGAGCAGTTCTTC | CASSLVAGGRNEQFF
TRBD1 | NA | TRBJ1-2 | TRBV30 | TGTGCCTGGATACAGGGGAACTATGGCTACACCTTC | CAWIQGNYGYTF
TRBD2 | few | TRBJ2-7 | TRBV11-2 | TGTGCCAGCAAAGGGAGGGACTACGAGCAGTACTTC | CASKGRDYEQYF
TRBD2 | few | TRBJ2-7 | TRBV30 | TGTGCCTGGAGTGTAAGCCTAGCGGGGTCCGAGCAGTACTTC | CAWSVSLAGSEQYF
TRBD2 | NA | TRBJ2-7 | TRBV20-1 | TGCAGTGCAGAGGGACTAGCGGCGTACTACGAGCAGTACTTC | CSAEGLAAYYEQYF
TRBD1 | few | TRBJ2-3 | TRBV28 | TGTGCCACCTGGGACAGGATCACAGATACGCAGTATTTT | CATWDRITDTQYF
NA | NA | TRBJ2-3 | TRBV30 | TGTGCCTGGAGTGCGGGACCCTGGGATACGCAGTATTTT | CAWSAGPWDTQYF
TRBD2 | NA | TRBJ2-7 | TRBV20-1 | TGCAGTGCTAGAGGGGTAGCGGGGGGCTACGAGCAGTACTTC | CSARGVAGGYEQYF
TRBD2 | few | TRBJ2-3 | TRBV6-5 | TGTGCCAGCAGTTACCGCCAGGGACTAGCAGACACAGATACGCAGTATTTT | CASSYRQGLADTDTQYF
NA | few | TRBJ1-2 | TRBV6-5 | TGTGCCAGCAGTTACTTACAGGGCTATGGCTACACCTTC | CASSYLQGYGYTF
NA | NA | TRBJ2-2 | TRBV19 | TGTGCCAGTAGTAGGAGGGGCGAGAACACCGGGGAGCTGTTTTTT | CASSRRGENTGELFF
TRBD1 | few | TRBJ2-7 | TRBV6-1 | TGTGCCAGCAGTCGCAAACCGGGACAGGGAGGCGAGCAGTACTTC | CASSRKPGQGGEQYF
NA | many | TRBJ2-1 | TRBV15 | TGTGCCACCAGCAGTCCCCCATACAATGAGCAGTTCTTC | CATSSPPYNEQFF
TRBD1 | few | TRBJ1-2 | TRBV28 | TGTGCCAGCAGATATTCGGACAGGCCTGCCGCTGGCTACACCTTC | CASRYSDRPAAGYTF
NA | NA | TRBJ1-2 | TRBV28 | TGTGCCACCTTTCCCGAACGCCTTACTAACTATGGCTACACCTTC | CATFPERLTNYGYTF
NA | NA | TRBJ2-7 | TRBV15 | TGTGCCACCAGCAGAGATCTTCGGCCCGAGCAGTACTTC | CATSRDLRPEQYF
NA | many | TRBJ1-6 | TRBV2 | TGTGCCAGCAGTGAGAACCGGCCTAAATTCTCCTATAATTCACCCCTCCACTTT | CASSENRPKFSYNSPLHF
NA | NA | TRBJ1-5 | TRBV4-2 | TGTGCCAGCAGCCAAGATGCAGGGAGTCAGCCCCAGCATTTT | CASSQDAGSQPQHF
NA | few | TRBJ1-1 | TRBV11-2 | TGTGCCAGCAGCTTAGAGGGACAAGCAGGGACTGAAGCTTTCTTT | CASSLEGQAGTEAFF
NA | few | TRBJ2-7 | TRBV28 | TGTGCCAGCACCCAAACGTCGGGACGGACCTACGTGGAGCAGTACTTC | CASTQTSGRTYVEQYF
NA | few | TRBJ1-1 | TRBV12-3/TRBV12-4 | TGTGCCAGCAGGCTAAGGGTGACTGAAGCTTTCTTT | CASRLRVTEAFF
TRBD2 | NA | TRBJ2-3 | TRBV6-1 | TGTGCCAGCAGTAGGCTAGCGGGAGGGGGGACGGATACGCAGTATTTT | CASSRLAGGGTDTQYF
NA | NA | TRBJ2-5 | TRBV6-1 | TGTGCCAGCAGTGAAGAAAGGACAGTTCAAGAGACCCAGTACTTC | CASSEERTVQETQYF
NA | few | TRBJ1-1 | TRBV12-3/TRBV12-4 | TGTGCCAGCAACAAACTGGCGGTGAACACTGAAGCTTTCTTT | CASNKLAVNTEAFF
NA | NA | TRBJ2-1 | TRBV20-1 | TGCAGTGCTAGAGCGGGAGTGAGCTCCTACAATGAGCAGTTCTTC | CSARAGVSSYNEQFF
NA | NA | TRBJ2-3 | TRBV19 | TGTGCCAGTAGTATTCAGGGCTGGCTGTCAGATACGCAGTATTTT | CASSIQGWLSDTQYF
TRBD1 | few | TRBJ1-5 | TRBV28 | TGTGCCAGCCAGACAGGGGACAGCAATCAGCCCCAGCATTTT | CASQTGDSNQPQHF
NA | once | TRBJ2-2 | TRBV9 | TGTGCCAGCAGCGTAGATCAGGGCCCCGGGGAGCTGTTTTTT | CASSVDQGPGELFF
NA | NA | TRBJ1-6 | TRBV30 | TGTGCCTGGAGTGCCGGCGGGGCCTCACCCCTCCACTTT | CAWSAGGASPLHF
NA | NA | TRBJ1-2 | TRBV6-5 | TGTGCCAGCAGTTTCTCTGCCCTAGACTATGGCTACACCTTC | CASSFSALDYGYTF
TRBD2 | few | TRBJ2-7 | TRBV7-8 | TGTGCCAGCAGCTTTACCGGGACTAGCGGGAGCTCCGCCTACGAGCAGTACTTC | CASSFTGTSGSSAYEQYF
TRBD1 | NA | TRBJ1-4 | TRBV4-1 | TGCGCCAGCAGCCTCCATGACAGGGTGGGTGAAAAACTGTTTTTT | CASSLHDRVGEKLFF
NA | NA | TRBJ2-5 | TRBV24-1 | TGTGCCACCAGTGTGGTTCGTGGCGGAGACCAAGAGACCCAGTACTTC | CATSVVRGGDQETQYF
TRBD1 | many | TRBJ2-7 | TRBV4-2 | TGTGCCAGCAGCCAAAGTCTTTCACGGGGACAGGGGGCCTACGAGCAGTACTTC | CASSQSLSRGQGAYEQYF